The T cell receptor beta chain described here comes from a study of T cell responses to AZD1222 COVID-19 vaccine. Findings and limits, study-wide: Breadth and depth of Spike-specific TCRs rose after two AZD1222 doses.

Germline V gene lookup returns CDR1 ENHRY and CDR2 SYGVKD. The CDR3 spans 14 residues. Germline trimming cut 6 bases from V and 6 bases from J; bases unmatched to any gene: 10. Remarks on this clone: Its antigen is currently unknown.

Generated by immunoSEQ multiplex PCR, the TCRdb table keeps only in-frame clones and is missing some. Of about 97,000 clones listed, 84% are singletons. Sequencing was performed on peripheral blood, taken on day 0 of AZD1222 vaccination. V and J are TRBV10-3 and TRBJ2-7, with 8 nucleotides matching TRBD1. This sequence originates from an adult in good health. CDR3 region: CAISTGTGLSEQYF. The CDR3 DNA reads TGTGCCATCAGCACCGGGACAGGACTTTCCGAGCAGTACTTC.